This T cell receptor beta chain was profiled in a study of blood T cell repertoires in COVID-19. Generated by immunoSEQ multiplex PCR, the TCRdb table keeps only in-frame clones and is missing some. The sample consists of fewer than 200,000 clones, around nine tenths of them appearing once. The CDR3 totals 11 residues. Germline V gene lookup returns CDR1 LNHDA and CDR2 SQIVND (reference sequence). V lost 7 bases and J 13 bases, leaving 14 bases between the germline ends. This clonotype was sampled from a man aged 55 to 70 with active or convalescent COVID-19. The V gene is TRBV19, the J gene TRBJ1-5; possibly TRBD1 for D (5 bases). Sequenced sample: peripheral blood. CDR3 in DNA: TGTGCCAGTATTTGGGGGGTGGGGCAGCATTTT. This translates into CASIWGVGQHF.